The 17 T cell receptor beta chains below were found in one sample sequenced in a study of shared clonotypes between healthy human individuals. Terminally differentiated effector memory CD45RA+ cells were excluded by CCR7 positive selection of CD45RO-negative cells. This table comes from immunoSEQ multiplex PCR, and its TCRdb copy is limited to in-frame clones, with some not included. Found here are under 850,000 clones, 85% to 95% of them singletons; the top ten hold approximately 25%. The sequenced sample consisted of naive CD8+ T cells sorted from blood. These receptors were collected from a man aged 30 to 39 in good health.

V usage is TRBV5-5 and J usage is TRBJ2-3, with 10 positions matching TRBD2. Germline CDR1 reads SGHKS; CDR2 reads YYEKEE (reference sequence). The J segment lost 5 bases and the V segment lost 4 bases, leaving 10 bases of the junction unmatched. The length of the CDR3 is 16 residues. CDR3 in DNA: TGTGCCAGCAGCCCGAAGACTAGCGGGCGGGTAGATACGCAGTATTTT. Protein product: CASSPKTSGRVDTQYF.

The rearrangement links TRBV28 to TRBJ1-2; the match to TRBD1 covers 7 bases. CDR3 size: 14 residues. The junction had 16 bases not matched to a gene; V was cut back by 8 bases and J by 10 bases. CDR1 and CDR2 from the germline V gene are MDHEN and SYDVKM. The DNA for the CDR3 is TGTGCCAGCGATCCAGGGGGAGGACTGACGGCCTACACCTTC. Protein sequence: CASDPGGGLTAYTF.

The CDR3 nucleotides are TGTGCCAGCAGGGTAGGAGAGCTCACAGATACGCAGTATTTT. Translated, it gives CASRVGELTDTQYF. This chain connects TRBV2 to TRBJ2-3, with D hard to call. Per germline, CDR1 SNHLY and CDR2 FYNNEI. V was shortened by 6 bases and J by 2 bases, with 12 bases between the two germline ends. The CDR3 extends over 14 amino acids. Full variable domain (remainder filled in from reference TRBV2 and TRBJ2-3): EPEVTQTPSHQVTQMGQEVILRCVPISNHLYFYWYRQILGQKVEFLVSFYNNEISEKSEIFDDQFSVERPDGSNFTLKIRSTKLEDSAMYFCASRVGELTDTQYFGPGTRLTVL.

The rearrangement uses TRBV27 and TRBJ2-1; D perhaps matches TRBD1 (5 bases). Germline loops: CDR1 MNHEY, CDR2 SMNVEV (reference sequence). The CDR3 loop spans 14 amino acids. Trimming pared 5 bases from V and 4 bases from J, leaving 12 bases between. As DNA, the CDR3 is TGTGCCAGCAGTCCGGACACTGCGTACAATGAGCAGTTCTTC. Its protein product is CASSPDTAYNEQFF.

In DNA, the CDR3 is TGTGCCAGCATTCGAAGAGGCGAGCAGTACTTC. Its protein is CASIRRGEQYF. J is TRBJ2-7 and V is TRBV2; D not certain. CDR3 size: 11 residues. Germline loops: CDR1 SNHLY, CDR2 FYNNEI. The germline V and J ends were trimmed by 7 bases and 6 bases, with 10 bases remaining between them.

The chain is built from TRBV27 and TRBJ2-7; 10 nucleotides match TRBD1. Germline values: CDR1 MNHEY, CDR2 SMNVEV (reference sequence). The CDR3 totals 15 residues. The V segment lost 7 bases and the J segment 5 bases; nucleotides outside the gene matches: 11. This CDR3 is CASTSTGTGAHEQYF. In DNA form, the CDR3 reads TGTGCCAGCACTTCTACCGGGACAGGGGCCCACGAGCAGTACTTC.

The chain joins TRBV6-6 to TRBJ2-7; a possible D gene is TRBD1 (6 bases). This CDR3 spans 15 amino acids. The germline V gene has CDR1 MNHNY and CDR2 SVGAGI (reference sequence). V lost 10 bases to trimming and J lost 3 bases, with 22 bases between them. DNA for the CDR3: TGTGCCACGATTCAGGGGCGGACAGCCAACTACGAGCAGTACTTC. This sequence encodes CATIQGRTANYEQYF.

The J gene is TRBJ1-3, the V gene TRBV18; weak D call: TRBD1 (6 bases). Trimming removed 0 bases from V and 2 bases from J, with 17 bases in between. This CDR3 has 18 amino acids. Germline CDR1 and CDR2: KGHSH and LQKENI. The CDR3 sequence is CASSPPQGIVGAGNTIYF. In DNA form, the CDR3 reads TGTGCCAGCTCACCACCACAGGGCATAGTCGGCGCTGGAAACACCATATATTTT.

The CDR3 here is CASSPSGTYNEQFF. The CDR3 DNA is TGTGCCAGCAGCCCTAGCGGGACCTACAATGAGCAGTTCTTC. J is TRBJ2-1 and V is TRBV7-2; 9 positions agree with TRBD2. With V trimmed by 5 bases and J by 2 bases, 1 base remained unmatched. The V gene's germline CDR1 is SGHTA and CDR2 FQGNSA. This CDR3 region has 14 residues.

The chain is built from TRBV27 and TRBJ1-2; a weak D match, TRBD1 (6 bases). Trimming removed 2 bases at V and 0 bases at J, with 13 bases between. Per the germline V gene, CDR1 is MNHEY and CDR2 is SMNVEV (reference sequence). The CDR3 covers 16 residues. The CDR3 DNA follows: TGTGCCAGCAGTTTAAGGGGGACACCTTCTAACTATGGCTACACCTTC. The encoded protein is CASSLRGTPSNYGYTF.

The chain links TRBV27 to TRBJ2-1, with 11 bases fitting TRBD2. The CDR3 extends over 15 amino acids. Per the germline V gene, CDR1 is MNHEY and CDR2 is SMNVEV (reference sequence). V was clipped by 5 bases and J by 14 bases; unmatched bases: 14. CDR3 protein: CASSPSPGLAEGEFF. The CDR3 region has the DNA TGTGCCAGCAGTCCGAGCCCGGGACTAGCGGAGGGGGAGTTCTTC.

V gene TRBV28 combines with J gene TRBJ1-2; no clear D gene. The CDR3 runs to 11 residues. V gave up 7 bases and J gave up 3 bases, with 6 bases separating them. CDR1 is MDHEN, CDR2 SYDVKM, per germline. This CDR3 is CASTDYYGYTF. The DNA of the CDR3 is TGTGCCAGCACCGACTACTATGGCTACACCTTC.

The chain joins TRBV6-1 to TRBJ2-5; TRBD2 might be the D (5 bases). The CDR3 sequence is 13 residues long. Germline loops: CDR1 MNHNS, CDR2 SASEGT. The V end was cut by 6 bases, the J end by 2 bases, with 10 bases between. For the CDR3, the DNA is TGTGCCAGCAGGGGAGTGGGACAAGAGACCCAGTACTTC. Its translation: CASRGVGQETQYF.

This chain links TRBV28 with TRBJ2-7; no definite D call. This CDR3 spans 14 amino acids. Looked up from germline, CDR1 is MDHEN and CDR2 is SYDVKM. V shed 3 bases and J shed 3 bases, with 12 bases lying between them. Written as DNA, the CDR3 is TGTGCCAGCAGTTTTAAAGGGCTTGACTACGAGCAGTACTTC. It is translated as CASSFKGLDYEQYF.

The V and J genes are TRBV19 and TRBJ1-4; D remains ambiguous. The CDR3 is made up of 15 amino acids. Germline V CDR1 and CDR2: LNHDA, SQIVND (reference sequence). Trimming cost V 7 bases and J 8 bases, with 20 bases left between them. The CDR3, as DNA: TGTGCCAGTATCAGTCGACCAGCGGCGACCGAAAAACTGTTTTTT. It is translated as CASISRPAATEKLFF.

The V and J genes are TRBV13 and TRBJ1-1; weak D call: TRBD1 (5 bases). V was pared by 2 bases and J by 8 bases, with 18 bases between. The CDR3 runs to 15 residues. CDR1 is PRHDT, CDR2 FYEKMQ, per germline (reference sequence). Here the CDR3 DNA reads TGTGCCAGCAGCTTAATTTCCGAAACAGGAATAGAAGCTTTCTTT. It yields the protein CASSLISETGIEAFF.

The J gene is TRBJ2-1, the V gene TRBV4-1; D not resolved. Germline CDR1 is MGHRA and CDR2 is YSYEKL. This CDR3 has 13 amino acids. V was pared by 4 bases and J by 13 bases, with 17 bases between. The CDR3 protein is CASSPPDTMSQFF. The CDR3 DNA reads TGCGCCAGCAGCCCCCCCGACACAATGAGTCAGTTCTTC.